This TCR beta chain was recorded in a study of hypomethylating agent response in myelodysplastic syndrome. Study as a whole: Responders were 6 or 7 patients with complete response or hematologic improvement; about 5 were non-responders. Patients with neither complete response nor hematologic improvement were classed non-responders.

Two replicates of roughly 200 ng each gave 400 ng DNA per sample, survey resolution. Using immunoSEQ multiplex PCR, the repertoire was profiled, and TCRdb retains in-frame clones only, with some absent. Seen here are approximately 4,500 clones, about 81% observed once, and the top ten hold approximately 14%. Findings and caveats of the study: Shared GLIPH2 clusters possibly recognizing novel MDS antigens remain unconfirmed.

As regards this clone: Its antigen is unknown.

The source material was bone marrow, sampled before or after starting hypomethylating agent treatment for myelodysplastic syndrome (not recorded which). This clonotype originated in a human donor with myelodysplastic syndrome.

CDR3 in amino acids: CAWSVSDGYTF. The CDR3 coding sequence is TGTGCCTGGAGTGTCTCCGATGGCTACACCTTC. The J gene is TRBJ1-2, the V gene TRBV30; no clear D. Trimming shortened V by 0 bases and J by 6 bases, and 5 bases separated the two germline ends. The germline V gene has CDR1 GTSNPN and CDR2 SVGIG (reference sequence). The CDR3 sequence is 11 residues long.